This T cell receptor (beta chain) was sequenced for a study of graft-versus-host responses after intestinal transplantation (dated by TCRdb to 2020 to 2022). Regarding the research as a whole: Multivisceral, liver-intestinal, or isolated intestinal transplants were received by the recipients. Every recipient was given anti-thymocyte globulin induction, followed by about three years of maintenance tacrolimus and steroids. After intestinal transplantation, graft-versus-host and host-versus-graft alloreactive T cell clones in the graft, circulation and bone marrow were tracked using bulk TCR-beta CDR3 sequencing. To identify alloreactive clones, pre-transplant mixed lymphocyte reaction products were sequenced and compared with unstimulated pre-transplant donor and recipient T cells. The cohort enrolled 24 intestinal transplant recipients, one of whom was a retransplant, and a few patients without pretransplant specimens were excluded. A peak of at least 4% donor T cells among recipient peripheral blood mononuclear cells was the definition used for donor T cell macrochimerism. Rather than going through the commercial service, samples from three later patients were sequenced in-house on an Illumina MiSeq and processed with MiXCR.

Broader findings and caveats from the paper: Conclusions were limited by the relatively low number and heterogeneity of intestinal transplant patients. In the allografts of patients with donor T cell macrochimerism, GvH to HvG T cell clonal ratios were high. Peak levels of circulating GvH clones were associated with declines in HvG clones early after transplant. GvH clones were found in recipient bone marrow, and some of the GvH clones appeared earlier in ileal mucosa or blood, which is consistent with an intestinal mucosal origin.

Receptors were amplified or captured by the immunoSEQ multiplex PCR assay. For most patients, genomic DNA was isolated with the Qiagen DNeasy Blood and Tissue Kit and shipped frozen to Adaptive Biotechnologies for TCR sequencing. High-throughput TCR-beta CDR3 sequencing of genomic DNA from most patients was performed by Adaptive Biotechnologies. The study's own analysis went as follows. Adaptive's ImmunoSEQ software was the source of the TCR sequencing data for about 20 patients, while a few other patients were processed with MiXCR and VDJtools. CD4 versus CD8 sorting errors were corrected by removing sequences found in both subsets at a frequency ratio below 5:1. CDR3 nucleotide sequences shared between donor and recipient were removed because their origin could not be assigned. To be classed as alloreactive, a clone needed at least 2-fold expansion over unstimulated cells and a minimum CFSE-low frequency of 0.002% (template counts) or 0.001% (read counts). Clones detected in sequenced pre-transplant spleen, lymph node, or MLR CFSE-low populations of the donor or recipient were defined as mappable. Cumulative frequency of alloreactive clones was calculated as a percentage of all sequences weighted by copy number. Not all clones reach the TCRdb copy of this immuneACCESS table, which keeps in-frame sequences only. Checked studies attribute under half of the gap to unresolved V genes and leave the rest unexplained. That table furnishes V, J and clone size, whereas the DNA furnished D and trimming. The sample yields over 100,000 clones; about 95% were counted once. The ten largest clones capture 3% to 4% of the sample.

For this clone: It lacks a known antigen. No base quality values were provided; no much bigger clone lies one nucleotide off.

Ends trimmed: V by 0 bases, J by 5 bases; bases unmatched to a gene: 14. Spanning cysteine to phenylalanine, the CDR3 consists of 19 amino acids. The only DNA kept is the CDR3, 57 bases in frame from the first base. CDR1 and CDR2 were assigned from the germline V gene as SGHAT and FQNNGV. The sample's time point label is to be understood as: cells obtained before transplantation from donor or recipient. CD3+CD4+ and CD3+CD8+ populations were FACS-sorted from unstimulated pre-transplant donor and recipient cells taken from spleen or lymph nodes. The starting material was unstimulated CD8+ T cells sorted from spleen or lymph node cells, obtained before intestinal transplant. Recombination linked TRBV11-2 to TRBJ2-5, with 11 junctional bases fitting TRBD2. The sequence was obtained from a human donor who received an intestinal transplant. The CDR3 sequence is CASSLEDSGRDPGMETQYF. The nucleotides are TGTGCCAGCAGCTTAGAAGATAGCGGGAGGGACCCGGGCATGGAGACCCAGTACTTC.